The 15 T cell receptor beta chains below were found in one sample sequenced in a study of blood T cell repertoires in COVID-19. Generated by immunoSEQ multiplex PCR, the TCRdb table keeps only in-frame clones and is missing some. The profile shows 30,000 to 35,000 clones, more than 65% of them singletons. Sample: peripheral blood. The receptors derive from a man aged 65 to 79 with COVID-19, enrolled during active disease.

The chain uses TRBV2 and TRBJ2-1; possible D gene TRBD1, 5 bases. CDR1 is SNHLY, CDR2 FYNNEI, per germline. Between the trimmed V and J ends, which lost 6 bases and 10 bases, there was a span of 22 bases. The CDR3 contains 15 residues. The CDR3: CASSPGQGLQLEQFF. The CDR3 coding sequence is TGTGCCAGCAGCCCCGGGCAGGGCTTACAGTTGGAGCAGTTCTTC.

The J gene is TRBJ2-3, the V gene TRBV4-3; 9 bases line up with TRBD2. Germline V gene sequence: CDR1 LGHNA, CDR2 YSLEER. This CDR3 contains 16 residues. The V segment lost 1 base and the J segment 6 bases; nucleotides outside the gene matches: 8. The CDR3 is CASSQGRGRAGDTQYF. Here the CDR3 DNA reads TGCGCCAGCAGCCAAGGGCGCGGGAGGGCCGGTGATACGCAGTATTTT.

The J gene is TRBJ2-3, the V gene TRBV7-3; D possibly corresponds to TRBD2 (6 bases). The length of the CDR3 is 15 residues. Per germline, CDR1 SGHTA and CDR2 FQGTGA. Between the trimmed V and J ends, which lost 0 bases and 2 bases, there was a span of 9 bases. CDR3 protein: CASSLTRESTDTQYF. The CDR3 bases are TGTGCCAGCAGCTTAACCCGGGAGTCCACAGATACGCAGTATTTT. The full variable domain, rest sourced from reference TRBV7-3 and TRBJ2-3, is GAGVSQTPSNKVTEKGKYVELRCDPISGHTALYWYRQSLGQGPEFLIYFQGTGAADDSGLPNDRFFAVRPEGSVSTLKIQRTERGDSAVYLCASSLTRESTDTQYFGPGTRLTVL.

This clone was seen just once. The chain has TRBV9 and TRBJ2-1, with D hard to call. The germline CDR1 and CDR2 sequences are SGDLS and YYNGEE. V was cut by 4 bases and J by 9 bases, with 14 bases left in between. The CDR3 is 13 residues long. CDR3 DNA: TGTGCCAGCAGCTCTAGTGCGACGCGTGAGCAGTTCTTC. Translated, it gives CASSSSATREQFF.

In its sample, this clone was seen a few times. The chain uses TRBV5-6 and TRBJ2-7; 11 bases fit TRBD1. V lost 4 bases, J lost 3 bases, and 0 bases stayed unmatched. Germline CDR1 is SGHDT and CDR2 is YYEEEE. The CDR3 loop spans 13 amino acids. The CDR3, as DNA: TGTGCCAGCAGCGGGACAGGGGGCTACGAGCAGTACTTC. It translates to CASSGTGGYEQYF.

The chain joins TRBV29-1 to TRBJ1-1; unclear D gene. The CDR3 extends over 13 amino acids. V was trimmed by 7 bases and J by 1 base, leaving 13 bases between them. Germline assignment: CDR1 SQVTM and CDR2 ANQGSEA. Here the CDR3 DNA reads TGCAGCGGCAGACACCAAGGGAACACTGAAGCTTTCTTT. This encodes CSGRHQGNTEAFF.

This clone was seen a handful of times. This chain joins TRBV7-2 and TRBJ2-1; 8 nucleotides line up with TRBD2. Trimming took 1 base from V and 8 from J; bases not matched to a gene: 4. The CDR3 sequence is 14 residues long. Germline assignment: CDR1 SGHTA and CDR2 FQGNSA. The CDR3 nucleotides are TGTGCCAGCAGCTTAGGTCGGGGGGGACATGAGCAGTTCTTC. Protein: CASSLGRGGHEQFF.

The sample holds one count of this clone. The chain is built from TRBV6-5 and TRBJ2-1; a weak D match, TRBD2 (6 bases). V gave up 7 bases and J gave up 3 bases, with 16 bases separating them. The CDR3 loop spans 15 amino acids. From germline, CDR1 is MNHEY and CDR2 SVGAGI. The CDR3 region has the DNA TGTGCCAGCACCCCGGGACTCGGAGTCTACAATGAGCAGTTCTTC. This translates into CASTPGLGVYNEQFF.

This sequence joins TRBV15 and TRBJ2-5; no clear D. Trimming removed 1 base from V and 5 bases from J, with 8 bases in between. The germline V gene encodes CDR1 LNHNV and CDR2 YYDKDF (reference sequence). The CDR3 is 13 amino acids. CDR3 region: CATSRAPGETQYF. The DNA for the CDR3 is TGTGCCACCAGCAGAGCCCCGGGTGAGACCCAGTACTTC. The full variable domain, with the rest looked up from reference TRBV15 and TRBJ2-5, is DAMVIQNPRYQVTQFGKPVTLSCSQTLNHNVMYWYQQKSSQAPKLLFHYYDKDFNNEADTPDNFQSRRPNTSFCFLDIRSPGLGDTAMYLCATSRAPGETQYFGPGTRLLVL.

The CDR3, as DNA: TGCGCCAGCAGCTCCACTAGCGGGAGAGCCAAAAACATTCAGTACTTC. It translates to CASSSTSGRAKNIQYF. The rearrangement links TRBV5-1 to TRBJ2-4; 11 nucleotides agree with TRBD2. CDR3 length equals 16 residues. CDR1 and CDR2 from the germline V gene are SGHRS and YFSETQ. The J segment lost 0 bases and the V segment lost 3 bases, leaving 2 bases of the junction unmatched.

The V call is TRBV6-2 or TRBV6-3, the J call TRBJ1-1; the D gene is possibly TRBD1 (5 bases). Germline values: CDR1 MNHEY, CDR2 SVGEGT. The V end lost 4 bases, the J end lost 0 bases, and 18 bases lay between the germline ends. The CDR3 loop spans 17 amino acids. The CDR3 DNA reads as TGTGCCAGCAGTTCCAGGACATTCGCGGTAGTGAACACTGAAGCTTTCTTT. Translated, it gives CASSSRTFAVVNTEAFF.

The chain is built from TRBV18 and TRBJ1-1; no definite D call. The V end was cut by 3 bases, the J end by 8 bases, with 13 bases between. From germline, CDR1 is KGHSH and CDR2 LQKENI. The CDR3 has 13 residues. The CDR3 here is CASSPTGSREAFF. The CDR3 DNA reads as TGTGCCAGCTCACCCACGGGGTCGAGGGAAGCTTTCTTT.

This clone was seen just once. This sequence joins TRBV6-5 and TRBJ1-4, with a weak D call TRBD1 (5 bases). Trimming took off 8 bases at V and 5 bases at J, with 18 bases between the two ends. The CDR3 loop spans 15 amino acids. Germline V gene lookup returns CDR1 MNHEY and CDR2 SVGAGI. CDR3 DNA sequence: TGTGCCAGCGCCCGCTGGGGGGAAATGAATGAAAAACTGTTTTTT. Translating gives CASARWGEMNEKLFF.

This clone has only one observation. The chain is built from TRBV6-2 or TRBV6-3 and TRBJ1-2, with a tentative D call TRBD1 (5 bases). Germline V gene data show CDR1 as MNHEY and CDR2 as SVGEGT. The V gene lost 5 bases and the J gene lost 3 bases, with 13 bases spanning the gap. The CDR3 length is 14 residues. CDR3 nucleotides: TGTGCCAGCAGTCCCGCGGGGGGAGACTATGGCTACACCTTC. Protein sequence: CASSPAGGDYGYTF.

This chain links TRBV6-5 with TRBJ1-2; 9 bases map to TRBD1. The CDR3 is made up of 15 amino acids. CDR1 is MNHEY, CDR2 SVGAGI, per germline. The trim removed 5 bases at V and 3 bases at J, leaving 7 bases unmatched. Here the CDR3 reads CASSPGGTGYYGYTF. Here the CDR3 DNA reads TGTGCCAGCAGTCCCGGGGGGACAGGGTACTATGGCTACACCTTC.